This TCR beta chain was obtained from a study of blood T cell repertoires in COVID-19. About the research overall: Italy, Spain and the United States were the sources of the convalescent and acute COVID-19 samples. T cells, B-cell-depleted T cells, or PBMCs provided the cDNA or gDNA that served as material.

Germline lookup yields CDR1 PRHDT and CDR2 FYEKMQ (reference sequence). V lost 6 bases to trimming and J lost 5 bases, with 14 bases between them. The CDR3 is 13 residues long. This table comes from immunoSEQ multiplex PCR, and its TCRdb copy is limited to in-frame clones, with some not included. The table has some 290,000 clones, 90% seen once. The chain joins TRBV13 to TRBJ2-7; maybe TRBD2 (6 bases). The specimen sequenced was peripheral blood. The source of this sequence is a woman in her 40s with COVID-19, enrolled during active disease. This CDR3 reads CASRRGLSHEQYF. The CDR3 DNA follows: TGTGCCAGCAGGAGGGGACTTTCCCACGAGCAGTACTTC.